This entry concerns a single T cell receptor beta chain. This record comes from a study of blood T cell repertoires in COVID-19. Study-wide background: Samples of COVID-19 (acute and convalescent) were obtained from the United States, Italy and Spain. Nucleic acid was either cDNA or gDNA, and it came from T cells, B-cell-depleted T cells, or PBMCs.

This CDR3 comprises 15 residues. Germline V CDR1 and CDR2: LNHDA, SQIVND (reference sequence). Unmatched junction bases numbered 8, after V lost 4 bases and J lost 7 bases. In the original analysis: Quantification of nucleated cells was approximated via reference gene primer amplification. Measured with immunoSEQ multiplex PCR; TCRdb has only the in-frame clones, and not every one. For V, J and clone size, that table is used; D and trimming come from the DNA. The sample contains 80,000 to 95,000 clones, roughly 80% of which appear only once. The sample consisted of peripheral blood. This receptor was identified in a woman at least 80 years old with active or convalescent COVID-19. The J gene is TRBJ2-2, the V gene TRBV19; 8 bases fit TRBD2. The CDR3, as DNA: TGTGCCAGTAGTAAGCGGGAGATAGGGATCGGGGAGCTGTTTTTT. Protein: CASSKREIGIGELFF.